Reported below is one T cell receptor beta chain. Its antigen is unknown. No base quality information exists; no much larger clone differs at one position. Libraries came from 5' RACE. Sequencing was carried out with an Illumina HiSeq 2500. A second PCR of roughly 6 to 12 cycles was run with a J-beta primer mix and a sample-barcoded 5' primer. A unique molecular identifier was introduced onto each TCR beta cDNA molecule by a template-switch 5' adaptor carrying 12 random nucleotides. At least 2.5 million CDR3-containing paired-end reads were obtained from each sample. First-strand cDNA was synthesized from all RNA with the Mint cDNA synthesis kit, primed by a TRBC-specific oligonucleotide. All cDNA was treated with uracil-DNA glycosylase and then went through a first 18-cycle PCR with the universal primers M1SS and BC2_uni_R. The paper's data handling went like this. For normalization, 1 million high-quality reads, each with a distinct molecular identifier, were randomly selected from each sample. Reads with shared molecular identifiers were discarded instead of being binned into consensus sequences. CDR3 identification, clonotype clustering and error correction used MiTCR with a Q25 quality threshold and the strictest error-elimination algorithm. A nonparametric unseen species model using Euler transformation provided a lower-bound estimate of total TCR beta diversity. TCRdb applied fastp at Q25 and MiXCR to the public reads, then kept only in-frame beta chains. CDR3 protein duplicates are merged, each entry listing the most common genes and DNA. It is TCRdb's table, rather than the study itself, that gives the V and J calls and clone size. In all, the sample holds 800,000 to 950,000 distinct CDR3 sequences, and approximately 49% of those were seen once. 10% to 15% of the sample is taken by the ten largest.

The roughly 42 donors, aged about 6 to 95 years, were systemically healthy Caucasian individuals from Russia. Roughly 11 milliliters of peripheral blood were drawn from each donor into EDTA-treated Vacutainer tubes. PBMCs were isolated by Ficoll-Paque density-gradient centrifugation, with at least 6 million obtained per sample. Trizol reagent was used to extract total RNA from the PBMCs, yielding at least 5 micrograms per sample. For every donor, an aliquot of PBMCs went through flow cytometry to measure the percentages of naive CD45RAhigh/CD27high T cells. These data are taken from a study of blood T cells in healthy people across ages (dated by TCRdb to between 2015 and 2016). About the full investigation: In model experiments, roughly one uniquely barcoded TCR beta cDNA molecule per two T cells was captured by template switching. Donors of different ages were randomly distributed across sequencing lanes to avoid experimental bias. The study analyzed two additional independent replicas of 1 million unique cDNA reads from the same blood draw for two donors, one aged 18 to 30 and one aged 80 or older. The donors were split into four age groups: young (average approximately 16 years), middle-aged (around 37), aged (about 56) and long-lived (about 82). To track age-related changes in TCR beta repertoire diversity, the study relied on deep sequencing normalized with unique cDNA molecular identifiers.

The paper as a whole reports these results and caveats: Donor CMV infection status was unknown, potentially confounding age-related changes in expanded clonotypes. Compared with the aged group, more naive CD4+ T cells, fewer expanded clones and increased TCR diversity were shown by the long-lived group, suggesting age selection. As age increased, observed TCR beta diversity per million T cells dropped in a roughly linear way, and a significant reduction was already evident by age 40. Because profiling used bulk unsorted PBMCs, naive and antigen-experienced compartments could not be compared conclusively. Estimates of total diversity based on one million sequenced T cells were considered lower bounds and underestimates. There was a strong correlation between observed TCR beta diversity and the percentage of naive T cells measured by flow cytometry.

The specimen sequenced was blood. The receptor comes from a man aged 25-40 years in good health.

The CDR3 is CASSHLGLAGGGDTQYF. The DNA sequence is TGTGCCAGCAGCCATCTGGGACTAGCGGGGGGCGGGGATACGCAGTATTTT. Rearrangement joined TRBV4-2 to TRBJ2-3; the central 15 bases match TRBD2. Unmatched junction bases come to 7, with V trimmed by 3 bases and J by 6 bases. The CDR3 sequence holds 17 residues, the cysteine and phenylalanine included. Of all the DNA, just the CDR3 is kept, 51 bases in frame from base 1. CDR1 and CDR2 are read off the germline V gene as LGHNA and YNFKEQ.